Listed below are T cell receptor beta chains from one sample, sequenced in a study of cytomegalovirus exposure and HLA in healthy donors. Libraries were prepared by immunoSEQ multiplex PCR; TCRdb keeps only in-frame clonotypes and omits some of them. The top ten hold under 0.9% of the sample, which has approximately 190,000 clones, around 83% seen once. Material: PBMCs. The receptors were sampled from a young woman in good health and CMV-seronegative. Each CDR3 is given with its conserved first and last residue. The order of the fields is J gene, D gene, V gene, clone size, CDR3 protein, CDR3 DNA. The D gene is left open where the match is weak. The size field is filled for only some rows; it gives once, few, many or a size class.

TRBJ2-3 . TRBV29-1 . CSVATGVADDTQYF TGCAGCGTTGCCACGGGAGTCGCAGACGATACGCAGTATTTT
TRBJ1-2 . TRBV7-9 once CASSWGHGFWYTF TGTGCCAGCAGTTGGGGACACGGATTTTGGTACACCTTC
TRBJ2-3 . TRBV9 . CASSEGLITDTQYF TGTGCCAGCAGCGAGGGACTGATCACAGATACGCAGTATTTT
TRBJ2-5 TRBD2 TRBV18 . CASSPWSGVETQYF TGTGCCAGCTCACCGTGGAGCGGGGTCGAGACCCAGTACTTC
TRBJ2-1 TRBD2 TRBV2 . CASSEAVLAGNEQFF TGTGCCAGCAGTGAAGCGGTACTAGCGGGAAATGAGCAGTTCTTC
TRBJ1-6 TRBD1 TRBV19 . CASSIDHRGGSPLHF TGTGCCAGTAGTATAGACCACAGGGGGGGTTCACCCCTCCACTTT
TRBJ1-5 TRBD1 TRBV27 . CASRDRFSNQPQHF TGTGCCAGCAGGGACAGGTTTAGCAATCAGCCCCAGCATTTT
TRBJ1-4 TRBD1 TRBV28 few CATSGQGGEKLFF TGTGCCACCAGTGGACAGGGCGGAGAAAAACTGTTTTTT
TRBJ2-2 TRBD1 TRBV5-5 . CASSLVGTGIELFF TGTGCCAGCAGCTTGGTCGGGACAGGGATAGAGCTGTTTTTT
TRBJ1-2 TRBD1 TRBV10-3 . CAISEGQGANYGYTF TGTGCCATCAGTGAGGGACAGGGAGCTAACTATGGCTACACCTTC
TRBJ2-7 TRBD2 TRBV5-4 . CASSPQGREEYEQYF TGTGCCAGCAGCCCCCAGGGGCGGGAGGAGTACGAGCAGTACTTC
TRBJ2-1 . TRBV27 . CASSLYSGGANEQFF TGTGCCAGCAGTTTATACAGCGGAGGGGCCAATGAGCAGTTCTTC
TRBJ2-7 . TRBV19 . CASSFVGGPQQGEQYF TGTGCCAGTAGTTTTGTCGGGGGGCCCCAACAGGGCGAGCAGTACTTC
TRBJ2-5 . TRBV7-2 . CASSLATSMERETQYF TGTGCCAGCAGCTTAGCTACTAGCATGGAGAGAGAGACCCAGTACTTC
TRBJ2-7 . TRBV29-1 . CSVVAGIYEQYF TGCAGCGTTGTTGCCGGGATCTACGAGCAGTACTTC
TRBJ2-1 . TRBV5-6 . CASRERGGPLDNEQFF TGTGCCAGCAGAGAGAGGGGGGGCCCTCTAGACAATGAGCAGTTCTTC
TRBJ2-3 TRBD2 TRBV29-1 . CSVEDNGTRDTQYF TGCAGCGTTGAAGATAATGGGACTAGAGATACGCAGTATTTT
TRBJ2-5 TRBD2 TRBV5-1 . CASSLSGAETQYF TGCGCCAGCAGCTTAAGCGGGGCAGAGACCCAGTACTTC
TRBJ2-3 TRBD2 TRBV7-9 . CASSSTIAGGRASTDTQYF TGTGCCAGCAGCTCTACTATAGCGGGAGGGCGCGCTAGCACAGATACGCAGTATTTT
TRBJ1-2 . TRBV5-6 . CASRVRGGYGYTF TGTGCCAGCCGGGTTAGGGGCGGTTATGGCTACACCTTC
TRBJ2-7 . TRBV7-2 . CASSLSGTYSYEQYF TGTGCCAGCAGCTTAAGTGGCACATACTCCTACGAGCAGTACTTC
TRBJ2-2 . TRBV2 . CANPLVGAGETGELFF TGTGCCAACCCCCTGGTGGGGGCAGGGGAGACCGGGGAGCTGTTTTTT
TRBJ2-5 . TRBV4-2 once CASSPSLQGRRALQETQYF TGTGCCAGCAGCCCCTCCCTGCAGGGAAGGAGGGCCCTCCAAGAGACCCAGTACTTC
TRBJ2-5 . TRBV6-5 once CASRYTGTWETQYF TGTGCCAGCAGATACACAGGGACGTGGGAGACCCAGTACTTC
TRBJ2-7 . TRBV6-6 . CASSRQDRYEQYF TGTGCCAGCAGCCGACAGGATAGGTACGAGCAGTACTTC
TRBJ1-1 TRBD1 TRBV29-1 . CSVYRGTATEAFF TGCAGCGTATACAGGGGGACCGCCACTGAAGCTTTCTTT
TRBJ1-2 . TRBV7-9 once CASSLVGPDYYGYTF TGTGCCAGCAGCTTAGTGGGGCCCGACTACTATGGCTACACCTTC
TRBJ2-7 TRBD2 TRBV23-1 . CASSQSVNGGTSGMGNEQYF TGCGCCAGCAGTCAATCGGTGAACGGCGGGACTAGCGGGATGGGTAACGAGCAGTACTTC
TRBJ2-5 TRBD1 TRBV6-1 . CASSRLGTEETQYF TGTGCCAGCAGTAGATTAGGGACAGAAGAGACCCAGTACTTC
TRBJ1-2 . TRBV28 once CASRDSPNGYTF TGTGCCAGTCGAGACAGCCCGAATGGCTACACCTTC
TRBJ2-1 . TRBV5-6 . CASSLDRVSSYNEQFF TGTGCCAGCAGCTTGGACCGGGTGAGCTCCTACAATGAGCAGTTCTTC
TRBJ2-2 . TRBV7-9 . CASSFDGQRFRGELFF TGTGCCAGCAGCTTTGACGGACAGCGCTTTAGGGGGGAGCTGTTTTTT
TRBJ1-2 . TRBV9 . CASSVASQASNYGYTF TGTGCCAGCAGCGTAGCTTCGCAGGCCTCTAACTATGGCTACACCTTC
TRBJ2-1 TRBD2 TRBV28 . CASSMTSGRRNEQFF TGTGCCAGCAGTATGACTAGCGGGAGGAGGAATGAGCAGTTCTTC
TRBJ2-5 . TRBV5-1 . CASSPVPGQETQYF TGCGCCAGCAGCCCCGTCCCAGGGCAAGAGACCCAGTACTTC
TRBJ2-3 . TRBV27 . CASSLSMGFTDTQYF TGTGCCAGCAGTTTATCGATGGGCTTCACAGATACGCAGTATTTT
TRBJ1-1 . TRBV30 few CAWSLGGNTEAFF TGTGCCTGGAGTTTAGGGGGGAACACTGAAGCTTTCTTT
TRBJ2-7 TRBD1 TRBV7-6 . CASSLDRGSSYEQYF TGTGCCAGCAGCTTAGACAGGGGCTCCTCCTACGAGCAGTACTTC
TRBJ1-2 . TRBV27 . CASSPSVSPPNYGYTF TGTGCCAGCAGTCCATCGGTCTCTCCTCCTAACTATGGCTACACCTTC
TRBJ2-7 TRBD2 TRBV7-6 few CASSLEAAGPYEQYF TGTGCCAGCAGCTTAGAGGCAGCGGGACCTTACGAGCAGTACTTC
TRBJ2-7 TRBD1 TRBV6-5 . CASRVQGTEQYF TGTGCCAGCAGGGTACAGGGGACCGAGCAGTACTTC
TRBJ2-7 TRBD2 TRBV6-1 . CASSKLAGGSHEQYF TGTGCCAGCAGTAAACTAGCGGGGGGGAGCCACGAGCAGTACTTC
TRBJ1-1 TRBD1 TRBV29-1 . CSALPGGPEAFF TGCAGCGCGTTGCCAGGGGGCCCTGAAGCTTTCTTT
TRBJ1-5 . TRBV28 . CASSLSRQVPNQPQHF TGTGCCAGCAGTTTAAGTCGACAGGTACCAAATCAGCCCCAGCATTTT
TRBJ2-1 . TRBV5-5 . CASSLLAPRVVF TGTGCCAGCAGCCTACTAGCCCCCCGAGTGGTCTTC
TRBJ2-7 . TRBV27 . CASSLREPTYEQYF TGTGCCAGCAGTTTACGAGAACCTACCTACGAGCAGTACTTC
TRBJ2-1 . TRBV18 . CASSPQESHNEQFF TGTGCCAGCTCACCACAGGAGTCCCACAATGAGCAGTTCTTC
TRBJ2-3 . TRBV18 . CASSPPQGPQYF TGTGCCAGCTCACCACCTCAGGGCCCGCAGTATTTT
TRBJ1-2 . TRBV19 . CASSIRQAEGGGYTF TGTGCCAGTAGTATTCGACAGGCTGAAGGAGGAGGCTACACCTTC
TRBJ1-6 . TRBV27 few CASSSADSGSPLHF TGTGCCAGCAGTTCCGCGGACTCGGGTTCACCCCTCCACTTT
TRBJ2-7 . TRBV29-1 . CSVGAEDGSYEQYF TGCAGCGTGGGGGCCGAGGACGGGTCCTACGAGCAGTACTTC
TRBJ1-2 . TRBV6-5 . CASSYAGHGYTF TGTGCCAGCAGTTACGCAGGGCATGGCTACACCTTC
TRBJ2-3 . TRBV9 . CASSVGTRGRTDTQYF TGTGCCAGCAGCGTAGGGACGCGGGGGCGGACAGATACGCAGTATTTT
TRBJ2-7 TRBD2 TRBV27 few CASRPWTSGRLNEQYF TGTGCCAGCAGGCCTTGGACTAGCGGGCGCCTGAACGAGCAGTACTTC
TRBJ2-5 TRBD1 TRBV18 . CASSLGQLETQYF TGTGCCAGCTCACTGGGACAGTTAGAGACCCAGTACTTC
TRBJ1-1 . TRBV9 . CASSPKTLMNTEAFF TGTGCCAGCAGCCCGAAGACACTCATGAACACTGAAGCTTTCTTT